This paragraph reports one TCR beta chain. The data are from a study of blood T cell repertoires in COVID-19. Study at large: Samples came from the United States, Italy and Spain, spanning acute and convalescent COVID-19. PBMCs, B-cell-depleted T cells, or T cells were the source of the cDNA or gDNA that made up the material.

V shed 1 base and J shed 5 bases, with 11 bases lying between them. This CDR3 is built from 15 residues. Germline V CDR1 and CDR2: SGHTA, FQGNSA. Original data processing: Reference gene primers were amplified, and this amplification served to estimate nucleated cell counts. Assay: immunoSEQ multiplex PCR; the TCRdb copy retains only in-frame clones and omits some. That table supplies the V and J calls and clone size; D and trimming were determined from the DNA. The sample lists some 150,000 clones; less than 90% were seen once. Sequenced input: peripheral blood. The chain links TRBV7-2 to TRBJ2-2; tentatively, D is TRBD2 (6 bases). This TCR was sampled from a woman in her sixties or seventies with acute or convalescent COVID-19. The CDR3 spells CASSLGLVGTGELFF. CDR3 in DNA: TGTGCCAGCAGCTTAGGACTAGTAGGGACCGGGGAGCTGTTTTTT.